The T cell receptor (beta chain) described here comes from a study of regulatory T cells in long-lasting Graves disease. Concerning this clonotype itself: The antigen remains undetermined.

Study observations and caveats: Persistent-disease Graves' patients showed less TCR diversity than new cases.

Time point: persistent/refractory GD, antithyroid drugs over 5 years with positive TRAb. From PBMCs, RNA was extracted and then used to make the TCR library. HTBI primers from iRepertoire and Arm-PCR of CDR3 regions yielded the TCR beta libraries. TCRdb called the multiplex PCR reads again in MiXCR, with one record for every CDR3 protein. This table holds about 470,000 distinct CDR3 sequences, under 25% found once. Germline V CDR1 and CDR2: SGHRS, YFSETQ. The CDR3 is made up of 15 amino acids. V was trimmed by 3 bases and J by 5 bases, leaving 18 bases between them. The sequence came from a female donor with Graves disease. Sequencing was performed on peripheral blood mononuclear cells (PBMCs), taken when the disease was refractory, from a patient treated with antithyroid drugs. The genes are TRBV5-1 and TRBJ2-7, with D maybe TRBD2 (6 bases). CDR3 loop: CASSSGDGRGNEQYF. In nucleotides, the CDR3 is TGCGCCAGCAGCTCAGGAGACGGGAGAGGCAACGAGCAGTACTTC.